These 3 T cell receptor beta chains were sequenced from one sample in a study of PD-1 blockade in classical Hodgkin lymphoma. Stated time point: cycle 4 day 1 (C4D1), after more than five weeks of nivolumab. There was relapse after autologous stem cell transplantation in every patient, and there was variation in brentuximab vedotin exposure. Magnetic negative selection of thawed PBMCs was the method by which CD4+ T cells were purified. TCRdb's table, derived via immunoSEQ multiplex PCR, lists solely in-frame clones and lacks some. The table lists around 26,000 clones, 80% of them singletons, with 2.5% to 3.5% in the top ten. Sequenced material: CD4+ T cells from blood, taken before the fourth cycle of nivolumab. The receptor set was obtained from a human donor with classical Hodgkin lymphoma.

This chain uses TRBV11-2 with TRBJ1-4; weak D call: TRBD1 (6 bases). The ends were cut back, 2 bases at V and 4 bases at J, with 17 bases in the middle. This CDR3 region has 17 residues. Per the germline V gene, CDR1 is SGHAT and CDR2 is FQNNGV. The CDR3 spells CASSLSDRQVNNEKLFF. CDR3 DNA: TGTGCCAGCAGCTTATCCGACCGACAGGTCAATAATGAAAAACTGTTTTTT.

This chain joins TRBV6-1 and TRBJ1-2; D not resolved. The CDR3 runs 15 residues. Trimming removed 1 base from V and 2 bases from J, with 11 bases in between. In germline, CDR1 is MNHNS, CDR2 SASEGT. The CDR3 here is CASSEGMTSNYGYTF. The DNA for the CDR3 is TGTGCCAGCAGTGAAGGTATGACTTCGAACTATGGCTACACCTTC.

The chain links TRBV19 to TRBJ2-7, with 7 bases fitting TRBD1. V lost 2 bases, J lost 1 base, and 2 bases stayed unmatched. The CDR3 is made up of 14 amino acids. Germline V gene data show CDR1 as LNHDA and CDR2 as SQIVND (reference sequence). Written as DNA, the CDR3 is TGTGCCAGTAGTATAAAGACAGGGTCCTACGAGCAGTACTTC. Protein product: CASSIKTGSYEQYF.